The present T cell receptor (beta chain) was sequenced within a study of blood T cell repertoires in COVID-19. Overall study: The United States, Italy and Spain provided the acute and convalescent COVID-19 samples.

Seattle patients were enrolled while actively infected and followed longitudinally. Trimming stripped 8 bases from V and 10 bases from J, with 12 bases between. The V gene's germline CDR1 is SNHLY and CDR2 FYNNEI. The CDR3 length is 12 residues. Per the original data handling: From reference gene primer amplification, estimates of nucleated cell counts were derived. Sequencing used immunoSEQ multiplex PCR; TCRdb keeps in-frame clones, though not all of them. V, J and clone size are those of that table, while D and trimming were read from the DNA. In the table there are just under 65,000 clones, roughly 80% of which are singletons.

The sequencing input was peripheral blood. The chain combines TRBV2 with TRBJ1-6; a weak D match, TRBD1 (5 bases). The receptor was isolated from a man in his sixties with COVID-19, enrolled during active disease. Here the CDR3 reads CASAGGGSPLHF. The CDR3 nucleotides are TGTGCCAGCGCGGGGGGAGGCTCACCCCTCCACTTT.